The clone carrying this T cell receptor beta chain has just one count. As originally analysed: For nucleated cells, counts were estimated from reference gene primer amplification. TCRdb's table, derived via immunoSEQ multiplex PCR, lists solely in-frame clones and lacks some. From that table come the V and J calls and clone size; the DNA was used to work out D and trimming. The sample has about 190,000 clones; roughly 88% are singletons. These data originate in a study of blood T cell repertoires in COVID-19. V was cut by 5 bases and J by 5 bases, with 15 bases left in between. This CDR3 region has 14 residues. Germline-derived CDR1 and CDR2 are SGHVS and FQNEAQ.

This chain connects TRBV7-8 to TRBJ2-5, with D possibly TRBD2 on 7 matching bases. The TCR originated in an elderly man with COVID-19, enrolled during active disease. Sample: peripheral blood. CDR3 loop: CASSPAKGGETQYF. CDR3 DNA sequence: TGTGCCAGCAGCCCAGCGAAGGGGGGGGAGACCCAGTACTTC.